This record covers a single T cell receptor (beta chain). This entry belongs to a study of cytomegalovirus exposure and HLA in healthy donors. With 60 Vbeta and 13 Jbeta primers, the PCR was carried out. Methods used by the authors: Unique TCR beta chains numbered roughly 80 million in a later analysis, with roughly 10 million shared. Sequencing used immunoSEQ multiplex PCR; TCRdb keeps in-frame clones, though not all of them. V and J calls and clone size are those listed in that table; D and trimming were worked out from the DNA. The data show roughly 200,000 clones, with approximately 84% seen just once and 0.58% held by the top ten. The sample taken for sequencing was PBMCs. The clonotype originates from a woman aged 40-49 years in good health and CMV-seronegative.

The CDR3 reads CASSLAGRGLYEQYF. The CDR3 DNA is TGCGCCAGCAGCTTGGCGGGAAGGGGGCTTTACGAGCAGTACTTC. The chain couples TRBV5-1 to TRBJ2-7; TRBD1 matches at 7 bases. The CDR3 has 15 residues. V shed 0 bases and J 4 bases; nucleotides not matched to a gene: 7. Germline lookup yields CDR1 SGHRS and CDR2 YFSETQ.